The 9 T cell receptor beta chains presented below share a single source sample, sequenced in a study of CD8+ T cells in alopecia areata listed by TCRdb under 2018. Receptors were amplified or captured by the immunoSEQ multiplex PCR assay. To provide template for TCR sequencing, every sample had RNA extracted and reverse transcribed into cDNA. Held by TCRdb, this immuneACCESS table contains in-frame sequences only and omits some clones. Under half of the omission traces to an unresolved V gene where checked; the cause of the rest is unknown. Recorded for this sample are 110,000 or so clones; roughly two fifths of them occurred a single time. Approximately 2.8% of the sample belongs to the ten largest clones. Sequenced: CD4+ T cells sorted from blood. These receptors were obtained from a human donor with alopecia areata.

The J gene is TRBJ2-1, the V gene TRBV19; 10 bases align to TRBD1. The CDR3 is 15 residues long. The junction had 7 bases not matched to a gene; V was cut back by 4 bases and J by 7 bases. The germline CDR1 and CDR2 sequences are LNHDA and SQIVND (reference sequence). The CDR3: CASSNRDRGSNEQFF. The CDR3 DNA reads as TGTGCCAGTAGTAACCGGGACAGGGGTAGTAATGAGCAGTTCTTC. Full variable domain (missing parts from reference TRBV19 and TRBJ2-1): DGGITQSPKYLFRKEGQNVTLSCEQNLNHDAMYWYRQDPGQGLRLIYYSQIVNDFQKGDIAEGYSVSREKKESFPLTVTSAQKNPTAFYLCASSNRDRGSNEQFFGPGTRLTVL.

The chain recombines TRBV21-1 with TRBJ2-6; the DNA was not compared with TRBD2, the D call given in the table. TRBV21-1 is a recognized pseudogene. The CDR3 sequence is 13 residues long. CDR3 in amino acids: CAYRERGANVLTF. DNA for the CDR3: TGTGCCTACAGAGAGCGGGGGGCCAACGTCCTGACTTTC.

The chain couples TRBV5-1 to TRBJ1-1; no clear D gene. The CDR3 length is 14 residues. Germline CDR1 and CDR2: SGHRS and YFSETQ. V lost 2 bases to trimming and J lost 4 bases, with 12 bases between them. The CDR3 DNA is TGCGCCAGCAGCTTAAGAGGAAGTGGCACTGAAGCTTTCTTT. Translating gives CASSLRGSGTEAFF.

In its sample, this clone was seen once. This chain joins TRBV29-1 and TRBJ1-2; D remains unclear. The CDR3 extends over 9 amino acids. V gave up 7 bases and J gave up 3 bases, with 3 bases separating them. CDR1 SQVTM and CDR2 ANQGSEA come from the germline V gene. DNA for the CDR3: TGCAGCGAGGACTATGGCTACACCTTC. Protein product: CSEDYGYTF.

The V and J genes are TRBV12-5 and TRBJ2-5; D possibly corresponds to TRBD1 (5 bases). V dropped 6 bases and J dropped 1 base, with 12 bases sitting between them. The CDR3 spans 14 residues. The germline V gene encodes CDR1 LGHNT and CDR2 FRNRAP. The CDR3 region is CASGPGHVQETQYF. The CDR3 bases are TGTGCTAGTGGCCCCGGACATGTCCAAGAGACCCAGTACTTC.

This clone has just a few counts. This chain connects TRBV29-1 to TRBJ2-3, with D maybe TRBD2 (5 bases). The CDR3 totals 15 residues. Germline loops: CDR1 SQVTM, CDR2 ANQGSEA. Trimming removed 4 bases at V and 0 bases at J, with 14 bases between. CDR3 DNA: TGCAGCGTTGGCCGAGGGCCAAGTAGCACAGATACGCAGTATTTT. Its protein is CSVGRGPSSTDTQYF.

This clone was detected only a few times. The chain links TRBV29-1 to TRBJ1-1, with 7 positions matching TRBD1. V trimming: 4 bases; J trimming: 0 bases; junction bases outside the gene matches: 5. Germline V gene data show CDR1 as SQVTM and CDR2 as ANQGSEA. The CDR3 has 14 amino acids. The CDR3 loop is CSVGNRGLNTEAFF. The CDR3 bases are TGCAGCGTTGGAAACAGGGGTCTGAACACTGAAGCTTTCTTT.

The V gene is TRBV10-3, the J gene TRBJ2-7; possible D gene TRBD2, 6 bases. The CDR3 totals 13 residues. Per the germline V gene, CDR1 is ENHRY and CDR2 is SYGVKD. Trimming cost V 10 bases and J 0 bases, with 13 bases left between them. The CDR3 protein is CATHSGISYEQYF. CDR3 DNA: TGTGCCACCCATAGCGGTATCTCCTACGAGCAGTACTTC.

This chain uses TRBV7-9 with TRBJ2-1; 8 bases map to TRBD2. The CDR3 length is 16 residues. The germline V gene has CDR1 SEHNR and CDR2 FQNEAQ (reference sequence). J was trimmed by 9 bases and V by 5 bases; bases with no gene match: 15. In DNA form, the CDR3 reads TGTGCCAGCAGCCCCCCTCGTCGGGAGGGGCGGAGTGAGCAGTTCTTC. It encodes CASSPPRREGRSEQFF.